These 24 T cell receptor beta chains came from one sample sequenced in a study of blood T cell repertoires in COVID-19. Method: immunoSEQ multiplex PCR; TCRdb's copy keeps in-frame clones and lacks some. Of more than 110,000 clones listed, around 78% are singletons. The material sequenced was peripheral blood. These receptors came from an elderly woman with active or convalescent COVID-19.

This clone has just a few counts. The chain is built from TRBV6-1 and TRBJ1-2; the D gene is possibly TRBD1 (5 bases). The CDR3 sequence is 12 residues long. V was cut by 1 base and J by 8 bases, with 8 bases left in between. The V gene's germline CDR1 is MNHNS and CDR2 SASEGT. The chain's CDR3 is CASSEVGEGYTF. As DNA, the CDR3 is TGTGCCAGCAGTGAAGTAGGGGAAGGCTACACCTTC.

The J gene is TRBJ2-3, the V gene TRBV18, with D possibly being TRBD1 (5 bases). There are 14 residues in the CDR3. In germline, CDR1 is KGHSH, CDR2 LQKENI. V shed 5 bases and J shed 4 bases, with 13 bases lying between them. CDR3 sequence: CASSANQGSDTQYF. The DNA for the CDR3 is TGTGCCAGCTCAGCGAACCAGGGTTCAGATACGCAGTATTTT.

V and J are TRBV11-2 and TRBJ1-2; D may be TRBD1 (6 bases). This CDR3 is built from 14 residues. Trimming cost V 3 bases and J 3 bases, with 11 bases left between them. Germline assignment: CDR1 SGHAT and CDR2 FQNNGV. The CDR3 spells CASSFEGVDYGYTF. CDR3 coding DNA: TGTGCCAGCAGCTTTGAGGGGGTAGACTATGGCTACACCTTC.

In this sample, this clone turned up once. V is TRBV7-2 and J is TRBJ2-1; no firm D call. V shed 1 base and J shed 6 bases, with 10 bases lying between them. The germline V gene has CDR1 SGHTA and CDR2 FQGNSA. CDR3 length equals 14 residues. The CDR3 is CASSLVTRSNEQFF. In nucleotides, the CDR3 is TGTGCCAGCAGCTTAGTTACACGCAGCAATGAGCAGTTCTTC.

The V and J genes are TRBV30 and TRBJ1-5; 9 positions match TRBD1. This CDR3 has 15 amino acids. The V gene's germline CDR1 is GTSNPN and CDR2 SVGIG (reference sequence). The V segment lost 3 bases and the J segment 7 bases; nucleotides outside the gene matches: 10. CDR3 region: CAWSAGQGNIQPQHF. CDR3 in DNA: TGTGCCTGGAGCGCGGGACAGGGCAACATCCAGCCCCAGCATTTT.

This clone was observed a single time. The chain joins TRBV3-1 (or the pseudogene TRBV3-2) to TRBJ1-2; possibly TRBD1 for D (6 bases). The CDR3 length is 14 residues. V lost 2 bases and J lost 4, with 11 bases in between. Germline assignment: CDR1 LGHDT and CDR2 YNNKEL (reference sequence). In DNA, the CDR3 is TGTGCCAGCAGCCAACCTGGACAGCCCTATGGCTACACCTTC. It encodes CASSQPGQPYGYTF.

The chain is built from TRBV6-2 or TRBV6-3 and TRBJ1-5; TRBD1 agrees at 7 bases. CDR1 and CDR2 from the germline V gene are MNHEY and SVGEGT. Trimming cost V 2 bases and J 5 bases; bases outside gene matches: 3. The CDR3 spans 14 residues. The CDR3 DNA follows: TGTGCCAGCAGTTACCGGGACAGTCATCAGCCCCAGCATTTT. Protein sequence: CASSYRDSHQPQHF.

In regard to this clone: Other DNA sequences in this specimen translate into the identical CDR3. V usage is TRBV19 and J usage is TRBJ1-1; no clear D. With 3 bases removed from V and 4 bases from J, the gap between germline ends came to 12 bases. Germline-derived CDR1 and CDR2 are LNHDA and SQIVND (reference sequence). This CDR3 comprises 14 residues. The CDR3 reads CASSIKAQATEAFF. CDR3 DNA sequence: TGTGCCAGTAGTATTAAGGCGCAGGCCACTGAAGCTTTCTTT. Full variable domain (missing parts from reference TRBV19 and TRBJ1-1): DGGITQSPKYLFRKEGQNVTLSCEQNLNHDAMYWYRQDPGQGLRLIYYSQIVNDFQKGDIAEGYSVSREKKESFPLTVTSAQKNPTAFYLCASSIKAQATEAFFGQGTRLTVV.

This clone was picked up many times. The chain links TRBV15 to TRBJ1-1, with D maybe TRBD1 (5 bases). With 0 bases removed from V and 7 bases from J, the gap between germline ends came to 9 bases. The length of the CDR3 is 13 residues. Germline lookup yields CDR1 LNHNV and CDR2 YYDKDF (reference sequence). As DNA, the CDR3 is TGTGCCACCAGCAGAGATGGGGGGGTTGAAGCTTTCTTT. It translates to CATSRDGGVEAFF.

This clone has just one count. The chain is built from TRBV12-3 or TRBV12-4 and TRBJ1-1; D gene ambiguous. This CDR3 is 13 amino acids long. Trimming stripped 7 bases from V and 2 bases from J, with 11 bases between. In DNA form, the CDR3 reads TGTGCCAGCACAGAGGGATTAAACACTGAAGCTTTCTTT. It encodes CASTEGLNTEAFF.

This chain connects TRBV28 to TRBJ2-7; D is ambiguous. Trimming removed 7 bases from V and 7 bases from J, with 23 bases in between. The CDR3 spans 15 residues. In germline, CDR1 is MDHEN, CDR2 SYDVKM. CDR3 sequence reads: CASNKRQGTHHEQYF. The CDR3, as DNA: TGTGCCAGCAATAAAAGACAAGGAACCCATCATGAGCAGTACTTC.

The V gene is TRBV3-1 (or the pseudogene TRBV3-2), the J gene TRBJ1-1; possibly TRBD1 for D (6 bases). With 4 bases removed from V and 0 bases from J, the gap between germline ends came to 12 bases. Germline CDR1 LGHDT, CDR2 YNNKEL (reference sequence). The CDR3 covers 15 residues. This CDR3 reads CASSPRGHLNTEAFF. The CDR3 nucleotides are TGTGCCAGCAGCCCAAGGGGACACCTGAACACTGAAGCTTTCTTT.

The chain recombines TRBV6-1 with TRBJ1-1; no definite D call. CDR3 size: 14 residues. Trimming removed 3 bases from V and 5 bases from J, with 13 bases in between. Germline CDR1 and CDR2: MNHNS and SASEGT. This CDR3 reads CASSDRRRRTEAFF. The CDR3, as DNA: TGTGCCAGCAGTGATAGGAGGAGAAGGACTGAAGCTTTCTTT.

V usage is TRBV7-9 and J usage is TRBJ1-1, with 10 bases that match TRBD1. CDR3 length: 13 residues. V dropped 8 bases and J dropped 4; count of bases not matched to a gene: 4. The germline V gene has CDR1 SEHNR and CDR2 FQNEAQ (reference sequence). The CDR3, as DNA: TGTGCCAGCGTTGGGACAGGGGTCACTGAAGCTTTCTTT. Its protein product is CASVGTGVTEAFF.

This clone was counted once. The chain is built from TRBV6-5 and TRBJ1-6; D unresolved. Germline-derived CDR1 and CDR2 are MNHEY and SVGAGI. Trimming stripped 2 bases from V and 9 bases from J, with 8 bases between. This CDR3 spans 13 amino acids. Here the CDR3 reads CASSYREGSPLHF. In nucleotides, the CDR3 is TGTGCCAGCAGTTACAGGGAGGGTTCACCCCTCCACTTT.

The J gene is TRBJ1-3, the V gene TRBV7-9; possible D gene TRBD1, 5 bases. Germline V lookup: CDR1 SEHNR, CDR2 FQNEAQ (reference sequence). V lost 3 bases to trimming and J lost 0 bases, with 6 bases between them. This CDR3 region has 14 residues. DNA for the CDR3: TGTGCCAGCAGCTTTGACAGCTCTGGAAACACCATATATTTT. Amino acid sequence: CASSFDSSGNTIYF.

J is TRBJ1-1 and V is TRBV19; 9 bases line up with TRBD1. CDR1 and CDR2 from the germline V gene are LNHDA and SQIVND (reference sequence). With V trimmed by 5 bases and J by 7 bases, 14 bases remained unmatched. The CDR3 has 16 amino acids. The CDR3 sequence: CASSVPFGQGSGEAFF. CDR3 sequence (DNA): TGTGCCAGTAGTGTTCCTTTTGGACAGGGGTCCGGTGAAGCTTTCTTT.

The chain is built from TRBV9 and TRBJ2-2; D is possibly TRBD1 (6 bases). Deletions cut 3 bases from V and 9 bases from J, with 15 bases between. Germline assignment: CDR1 SGDLS and CDR2 YYNGEE. The CDR3 runs to 14 residues. Here the CDR3 DNA reads TGTGCCAGCAGCGGGGGGCAAGGGGAATGGGAGCTGTTTTTT. Protein sequence: CASSGGQGEWELFF. The full variable domain, with the rest looked up from reference TRBV9 and TRBJ2-2, is DSGVTQTPKHLITATGQRVTLRCSPRSGDLSVYWYQQSLDQGLQFLIQYYNGEERAKGNILERFSAQQFPDLHSELNLSSLELGDSALYFCASSGGQGEWELFFGEGSRLTVL.

In nucleotides, the CDR3 is TGTGCCAGCAGCTTAGTGAAGGGGGCGGGTGGTGAAAAACTGTTTTTT. This encodes CASSLVKGAGGEKLFF. V usage is TRBV7-2 and J usage is TRBJ1-4; 7 bases agree with TRBD1. CDR3 length equals 16 residues. CDR1 is SGHTA, CDR2 FQGNSA, per germline. The V segment lost 1 base and the J segment 7 bases; nucleotides outside the gene matches: 9.

The rearrangement uses TRBV9 and TRBJ1-1; the match to TRBD1 covers 8 bases. Germline V gene data show CDR1 as SGDLS and CDR2 as YYNGEE. Trimming removed 2 bases from V and 2 bases from J; junction bases left unmatched: 2. This CDR3 has 14 amino acids. CDR3 protein: CASSVTGVNTEAFF. Here the CDR3 DNA reads TGTGCCAGCAGCGTGACAGGGGTCAACACTGAAGCTTTCTTT.

The rearrangement links TRBV27 to TRBJ2-7; no clear D gene. The germline gives CDR1 MNHEY, CDR2 SMNVEV (reference sequence). Trimming stripped 5 bases from V and 2 bases from J, with 10 bases between. The CDR3 has 13 residues. Here the CDR3 DNA reads TGTGCCAGCAGTCCCCGTAGTACCTACGAGCAGTACTTC. This gives the protein CASSPRSTYEQYF.

CDR3 sequence reads: CASSFRRVGQETQYF. The DNA of the CDR3 is TGTGCCAGCAGCTTTCGGCGGGTTGGGCAAGAGACCCAGTACTTC. This sequence joins TRBV5-5 and TRBJ2-5; D is possibly TRBD2 (5 bases). The CDR3 runs to 15 residues. Between the trimmed V and J ends, which lost 2 bases and 2 bases, there was a span of 13 bases. Germline values: CDR1 SGHKS, CDR2 YYEKEE (reference sequence).

The rearrangement joins TRBV2 to TRBJ1-6; tentatively, D is TRBD1 (5 bases). CDR1 is SNHLY and CDR2 is FYNNEI in the germline V gene. Trimming cost V 6 bases and J 7 bases, with 13 bases left between them. The CDR3 is 14 residues long. CDR3: CASSPGNSNSPLHF. The CDR3 DNA reads TGTGCCAGCAGCCCAGGGAATTCGAATTCACCCCTCCACTTT.

The gene calls are TRBV7-6 and TRBJ2-1; D uncertain. The V gene's germline CDR1 is SGHVS and CDR2 FNYEAQ. The CDR3 is 16 amino acids. V was shortened by 1 base and J by 3 bases, with 13 bases between the two germline ends. CDR3 residues: CASSLDAGTIYNEQFF. The CDR3 DNA sequence: TGTGCCAGCAGCTTAGACGCAGGCACGATCTACAATGAGCAGTTCTTC.